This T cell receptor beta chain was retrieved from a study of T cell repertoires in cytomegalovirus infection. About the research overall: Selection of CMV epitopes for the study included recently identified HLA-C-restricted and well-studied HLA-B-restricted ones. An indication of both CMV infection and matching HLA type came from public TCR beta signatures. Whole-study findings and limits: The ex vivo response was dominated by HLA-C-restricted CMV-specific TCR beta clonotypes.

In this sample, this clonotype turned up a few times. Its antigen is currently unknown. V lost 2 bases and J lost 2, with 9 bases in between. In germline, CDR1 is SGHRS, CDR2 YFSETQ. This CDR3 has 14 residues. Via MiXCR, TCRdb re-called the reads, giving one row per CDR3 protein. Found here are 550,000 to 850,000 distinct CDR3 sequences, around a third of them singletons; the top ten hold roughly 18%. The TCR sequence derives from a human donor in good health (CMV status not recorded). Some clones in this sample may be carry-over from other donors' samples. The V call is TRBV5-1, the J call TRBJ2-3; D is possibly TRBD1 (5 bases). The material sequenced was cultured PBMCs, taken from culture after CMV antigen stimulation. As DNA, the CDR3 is TGCGCCAGCAGCTTACAGGCTCCCACAGATACGCAGTATTTT. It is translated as CASSLQAPTDTQYF.